This TCR beta chain is drawn from a study of cytomegalovirus exposure and HLA in healthy donors. Healthy people donating bone marrow made up the donors. The ends were cut back, 4 bases at V and 4 bases at J, with 17 bases in the middle. The length of the CDR3 is 15 residues. Germline V gene lookup returns CDR1 MNHNS and CDR2 SASEGT. This clone was detected only a few times. The antigen is undetermined. Study-level results: Researchers had no immune exposure information except CMV serostatus available. A later analysis reported that several of the most significant clusters appeared to be linked to common viral pathogens, among them Epstein-Barr virus.

With 60 Vbeta and 13 Jbeta primers, the PCR was carried out. Sequencing used immunoSEQ multiplex PCR; TCRdb keeps in-frame clones, though not all of them. This sample carries under 200,000 clones, 68% of them seen once, and the ten largest clones take 4% to 5.5%. This chain connects TRBV6-1 to TRBJ2-7; a weak D match, TRBD1 (6 bases). This clonotype was sampled from a woman aged 18-30 years in good health and CMV-seropositive. Input material: PBMCs. The DNA for the CDR3 is TGTGCCAGCAGTGGAGGGACCGGGACACTATACGAGCAGTACTTC. It specifies CASSGGTGTLYEQYF.